One and the same sample provided the 9 T cell receptor beta chains below, sequenced in a study of vaccination effects on CD4 cells after COVID-19. These TCRs' antigens remain unknown. Under the ViraFEST assay, PBMC were stimulated with viral peptide pools so that antigen-specific CD4+ T cells expanded. Sequencing was performed afterwards. After less than twelve days in culture, the CD4+ T cells were isolated. Produced via immunoSEQ multiplex PCR; TCRdb's table is partial and in-frame only. The data contain around 54,000 clones, around 85% of them singletons. The material sequenced was CD4+ T cells from PBMCs cultured with HCoV-229E spike peptides, taken before COVID-19 vaccination. These receptors originate from a human donor who received a COVID-19 vaccine.

The chain is built from TRBV30 and TRBJ2-5; 8 bases are shared with TRBD1. This CDR3 region has 16 residues. Germline lookup yields CDR1 GTSNPN and CDR2 SVGIG (reference sequence). V lost 3 bases to trimming and J lost 4 bases; unmatched junction nucleotides: 13. The CDR3 spells CAWSPDRTGKAETQYF. Here the CDR3 DNA reads TGTGCCTGGAGCCCCGATCGGACAGGGAAGGCAGAGACCCAGTACTTC.

The chain recombines TRBV6-2 or TRBV6-3 with TRBJ1-1; 10 bases line up with TRBD1. The CDR3 is made up of 18 amino acids. V lost 2 bases to trimming and J lost 0 bases; unmatched junction nucleotides: 9. The germline V gene has CDR1 MNHEY and CDR2 SVGEGT. CDR3 DNA: TGTGCCAGCAGTTACCCTGACAGGGGGCAGGTGATGAACACTGAAGCTTTCTTT. Its translation is CASSYPDRGQVMNTEAFF.

The chain employs TRBV11-3 and TRBJ2-7; D possibly corresponds to TRBD2 (6 bases). The CDR3 has 18 residues. CDR1 SGHNT and CDR2 YENEEA come from the germline V gene. V was clipped by 3 bases and J by 3 bases, with 24 bases between them. Here the CDR3 DNA reads TGTGCCAGCAGCTTTCGGAGGGCGGGGACCGATTTCCACTACGAGCAGTACGTC. Translation gives CASSFRRAGTDFHYEQYV.

V is TRBV29-1 and J is TRBJ2-6; no clear D gene. Germline V gene sequence: CDR1 SQVTM, CDR2 ANQGSEA. The CDR3 runs 12 residues. The ends were cut back, 4 bases at V and 1 base at J, with 2 bases in the middle. The CDR3 loop reads CSVASGANVLTF. Here the CDR3 DNA reads TGCAGCGTTGCATCTGGGGCCAACGTCCTGACTTTC.

The chain carries TRBV5-6 and TRBJ2-1; D gene uncertain. Trimming took off 0 bases at V and 8 bases at J, with 9 bases between the two ends. Germline V gives CDR1 SGHDT, CDR2 YYEEEE. The CDR3 has 13 amino acids. The DNA for the CDR3 is TGTGCCAGCAGCTTGGATCGAGGCGATGAGCAGTTCTTC. Encoded protein: CASSLDRGDEQFF.

The chain joins TRBV27 to TRBJ2-4; either TRBD1 or TRBD2 may supply D (5 bases each). The ends were cut back, 6 bases at V and 3 bases at J, with 15 bases in the middle. The CDR3 is made up of 15 amino acids. CDR1 is MNHEY and CDR2 is SMNVEV in the germline V gene (reference sequence). CDR3 amino acids: CASSSTGRGKNIQYF. In DNA form, the CDR3 reads TGTGCCAGCAGCTCTACGGGACGAGGCAAAAACATTCAGTACTTC.

The chain couples TRBV4-1 to TRBJ1-4; D is possibly TRBD1 (5 bases). The CDR3 extends over 16 amino acids. Germline CDR1 reads MGHRA; CDR2 reads YSYEKL. V lost 0 bases to trimming and J lost 10 bases, with 18 bases between them. The chain's CDR3 is CASSQDGVRDGGKLFF. DNA of the CDR3: TGCGCCAGCAGCCAAGACGGGGTCCGGGATGGGGGAAAACTGTTTTTT.

The genes are TRBV3-1 (or the pseudogene TRBV3-2) and TRBJ2-3, with TRBD1 identical over 7 bases. Germline CDR1 reads LGHDT; CDR2 reads YNNKEL (reference sequence). The ends lost 4 bases at V and 0 bases at J; junction bases unmatched: 7. The CDR3 consists of 16 residues. DNA of the CDR3: TGTGCCAGCAGCCGGACGACAGGGTCGAGCACAGATACGCAGTATTTT. Translation gives CASSRTTGSSTDTQYF.

The rearrangement links TRBV14 to TRBJ1-6; 7 bases are shared with TRBD1. CDR3 size: 15 residues. The J segment lost 5 bases and the V segment lost 4 bases, leaving 5 bases of the junction unmatched. Germline CDR1 SGHDN, CDR2 FVKESK. DNA for the CDR3: TGTGCCAGCAGCCTTCTGACAGGGAATAATTCACCCCTCCACTTT. It codes for CASSLLTGNNSPLHF.